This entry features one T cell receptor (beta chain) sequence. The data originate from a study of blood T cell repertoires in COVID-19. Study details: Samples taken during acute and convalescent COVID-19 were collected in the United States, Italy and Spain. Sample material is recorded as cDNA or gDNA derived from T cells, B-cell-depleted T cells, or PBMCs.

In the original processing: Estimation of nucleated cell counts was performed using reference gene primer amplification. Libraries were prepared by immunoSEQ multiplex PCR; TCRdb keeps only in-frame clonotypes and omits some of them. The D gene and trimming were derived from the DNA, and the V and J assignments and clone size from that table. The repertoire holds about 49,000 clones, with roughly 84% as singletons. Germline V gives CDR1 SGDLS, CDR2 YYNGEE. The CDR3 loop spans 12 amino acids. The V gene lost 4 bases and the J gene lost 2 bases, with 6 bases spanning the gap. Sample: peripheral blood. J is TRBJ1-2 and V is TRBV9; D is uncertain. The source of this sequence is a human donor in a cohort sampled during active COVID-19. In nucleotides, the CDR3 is TGTGCCAGCAGCTACCGGAACTATGGCTACACCTTC. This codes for CASSYRNYGYTF. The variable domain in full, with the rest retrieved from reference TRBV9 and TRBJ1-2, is DSGVTQTPKHLITATGQRVTLRCSPRSGDLSVYWYQQSLDQGLQFLIQYYNGEERAKGNILERFSAQQFPDLHSELNLSSLELGDSALYFCASSYRNYGYTFGSGTRLTVV.